What follows are 16 T cell receptor beta chains derived from one specimen sequenced in a study of shared clonotypes between healthy human individuals. Libraries were prepared by immunoSEQ multiplex PCR; TCRdb keeps only in-frame clonotypes and omits some of them. The sample carries hundreds of thousands of clones, 95% to 97% recorded once. The specimen sequenced was naive CD4+ T cells sorted from blood. Subset given: CD45RA+ positively selected. Receptor source: a woman aged 25 to 45 in good health.

The genes are TRBV7-9 and TRBJ2-1; TRBD2 agrees at 12 bases. Germline V gives CDR1 SEHNR, CDR2 FQNEAQ (reference sequence). After removal of 6 bases from V and 4 bases from J, the junction contained 10 bases not matched to a gene. The CDR3 length is 17 residues. The CDR3 DNA reads TGTGCCAGCAGTTTTTTTAGGACTAGCGGGATATACAATGAGCAGTTCTTC. Amino acids: CASSFFRTSGIYNEQFF.

The J gene is TRBJ2-1, the V gene TRBV11-1; 9 positions match TRBD1. The CDR3 runs 16 residues. The V segment lost 5 bases and the J segment 1 base; nucleotides outside the gene matches: 6. The V gene's germline CDR1 is SGHAT and CDR2 FQDESV (reference sequence). The CDR3 region has the DNA TGTGCCAGCAGCCACAGGGGGCGCAGGTCCTACAATGAGCAGTTCTTC. Encoded protein: CASSHRGRRSYNEQFF.

The chain is built from TRBV29-1 and TRBJ2-7; D ambiguous. Per the germline V gene, CDR1 is SQVTM and CDR2 is ANQGSEA. The length of the CDR3 is 11 residues. The V gene lost 7 bases and the J gene lost 3 bases, with 10 bases spanning the gap. For the CDR3, the DNA is TGCAGCGCATTGGACGGCTACGAGCAGTACTTC. It is translated as CSALDGYEQYF.

The chain combines TRBV4-1 with TRBJ2-7, with 14 nucleotides matching TRBD2. CDR1 and CDR2 (germline): MGHRA, YSYEKL. The CDR3 has 16 amino acids. V was pared by 0 bases and J by 6 bases, with 4 bases of the junction left unmatched. Here the CDR3 DNA reads TGCGCCAGCAGCCAAGATCAGGGACTAGCGGGAGTCGAGCAGTACTTC. It codes for CASSQDQGLAGVEQYF.

This rearrangement joins TRBV29-1 to TRBJ1-1; TRBD1 might be the D (6 bases). Germline loops: CDR1 SQVTM, CDR2 ANQGSEA. The CDR3 length is 18 residues. V was trimmed by 6 bases and J by 1 base, leaving 27 bases between them. CDR3 amino acids: CSVTETFGGRGGNTEAFF. The CDR3 DNA follows: TGCAGCGTCACCGAGACCTTCGGGGGGCGCGGGGGGAACACTGAAGCTTTCTTT.

The chain is built from TRBV2 and TRBJ2-3; TRBD1 might be the D (5 bases). Trimming took 6 bases from V and 10 from J, leaving 23 bases between them. This CDR3 contains 15 residues. Germline V lookup: CDR1 SNHLY, CDR2 FYNNEI. The CDR3: CASRQGFDISLSQYF. In DNA form, the CDR3 reads TGTGCCAGCAGGCAGGGATTCGACATATCCCTCTCGCAGTATTTT.

A remark on this clone: Other nucleotide sequences from this sample produce the same CDR3. The V call is TRBV7-9, the J call TRBJ1-5, with D possibly matching TRBD1 (5 bases). The CDR3 has 14 amino acids. Germline CDR1 and CDR2: SEHNR and FQNEAQ (reference sequence). V was cut by 2 bases and J by 1 base, with 6 bases left in between. DNA for the CDR3: TGTGCCAGCAGCTTACAGGGCAGCAATCAGCCCCAGCATTTT. This gives the protein CASSLQGSNQPQHF.

This chain links TRBV27 with TRBJ2-5; TRBD1 is a possible D gene (5 bases). The V gene's germline CDR1 is MNHEY and CDR2 SMNVEV (reference sequence). V lost 2 bases, J lost 4 bases, and 11 bases lay in between. The CDR3 is made up of 14 amino acids. The CDR3: CASSLRGYGETQYF. CDR3 bases: TGTGCCAGCAGTTTAAGGGGATACGGAGAGACCCAGTACTTC.

V and J are TRBV18 and TRBJ2-2, with TRBD1 matching over 7 bases. The junction had 16 bases not matched to a gene; V was cut back by 3 bases and J by 6 bases. The CDR3 contains 18 residues. Germline CDR1 reads KGHSH; CDR2 reads LQKENI. For the CDR3, the DNA is TGTGCCAGCTCACCGTTGCGGACAGGAAGACCCTCGTCCGGGGAGCTGTTTTTT. Translation gives CASSPLRTGRPSSGELFF.

The J gene is TRBJ1-2, the V gene TRBV6-4; 7 bases are a match to TRBD1. CDR1 and CDR2 (germline): MRHNA, SNTAGT. This CDR3 comprises 20 residues. The junction had 18 bases not matched to a gene; V was cut back by 2 bases and J by 0 bases. The CDR3 spells CASSDGGGLDRLGPNYGYTF. Here the CDR3 DNA reads TGTGCCAGCAGTGACGGTGGGGGTCTGGACAGGCTGGGACCTAACTATGGCTACACCTTC.

V and J are TRBV28 and TRBJ1-1; tentative D call: TRBD1 (6 bases). The germline V gene encodes CDR1 MDHEN and CDR2 SYDVKM. V was clipped by 4 bases and J by 6 bases, with 15 bases between them. CDR3 length equals 14 residues. CDR3 in amino acids: CASSSFQGSSEAFF. Here the CDR3 DNA reads TGTGCCAGCAGTTCCTTCCAGGGGTCCTCTGAAGCTTTCTTT.

This clone appeared once. CDR3 bases: TGCGCCAGCAGCCCTACAAAGAGCTCCTACAATGAGCAGTTCTTC. This translates into CASSPTKSSYNEQFF. The chain combines TRBV5-1 with TRBJ2-1; D unresolved. The CDR3 has 15 residues. With 4 bases removed from V and 0 bases from J, the gap between germline ends came to 11 bases. The germline V gene encodes CDR1 SGHRS and CDR2 YFSETQ.

The chain uses TRBV19 and TRBJ2-7, with 10 bases lining up with TRBD1. CDR1 is LNHDA and CDR2 is SQIVND in the germline V gene (reference sequence). Trimming at V came to 4 bases and at J to 3 bases, leaving 6 bases not matched to a gene. This CDR3 spans 15 amino acids. In DNA, the CDR3 is TGTGCCAGTAGTAAGGGGACAGGGGCCAACTACGAGCAGTACTTC. Encoded protein: CASSKGTGANYEQYF.

V usage is TRBV18 and J usage is TRBJ2-1; D gene uncertain. From germline, CDR1 is KGHSH and CDR2 LQKENI. The CDR3 runs to 14 residues. V shed 0 bases and J shed 3 bases, with 6 bases lying between them. CDR3 in DNA: TGTGCCAGCTCACCACCTGGTGACTACAATGAGCAGTTCTTC. It specifies CASSPPGDYNEQFF.

J is TRBJ1-3 and V is TRBV19, with no clear D. With 2 bases removed from V and 4 bases from J, the gap between germline ends came to 9 bases. Germline CDR1 LNHDA, CDR2 SQIVND (reference sequence). The CDR3 runs 14 residues. The CDR3 DNA reads as TGTGCCAGTAGTATAAGGCTGGAAGGAAACACCATATATTTT. Its protein product is CASSIRLEGNTIYF.

This chain joins TRBV6-1 and TRBJ2-5; no firm D call. The J call may be in error: the DNA end matches TRBJ2-7 better. The germline CDR1 and CDR2 sequences are MNHNS and SASEGT. This CDR3 contains 12 residues. The CDR3: CASSDLVYEQYF. CDR3 coding DNA: TGTGCCAGCAGTGACTTGGTTTACGAGCAGTACTTC.